This record looks at one T cell receptor beta chain sequence and its context. The data were taken from a study of blood T cell repertoires in COVID-19. Study-wide background: Before being deemed recovered, Cohort 3 donors had two negative PCRs, clearance, or symptom resolution.

After removal of 6 bases from V and 8 bases from J, the junction contained 7 bases not matched to a gene. The CDR3 totals 13 residues. Assay used: immunoSEQ multiplex PCR; TCRdb lists only in-frame clones, some missing. The sample contains about 200,000 clones, roughly 86% of which appear only once. Recruits, aged about 18 to 100 years, lived in 24 US areas. Assignments of participants to cohorts depended upon their own reported clinical history. The sequenced sample consisted of PBMCs or T cells enriched from blood (not recorded which). This receptor was identified in a woman in her thirties or forties in a cohort exposed to, infected with or recovered from COVID-19 (not recorded which). This sequence joins TRBV12-3 or TRBV12-4 and TRBJ1-2, with 9 bases that match TRBD1. This CDR3 is CASSPTGGRGYTF. In DNA form, the CDR3 reads TGTGCCAGCAGCCCCACAGGGGGCAGGGGCTACACCTTC.